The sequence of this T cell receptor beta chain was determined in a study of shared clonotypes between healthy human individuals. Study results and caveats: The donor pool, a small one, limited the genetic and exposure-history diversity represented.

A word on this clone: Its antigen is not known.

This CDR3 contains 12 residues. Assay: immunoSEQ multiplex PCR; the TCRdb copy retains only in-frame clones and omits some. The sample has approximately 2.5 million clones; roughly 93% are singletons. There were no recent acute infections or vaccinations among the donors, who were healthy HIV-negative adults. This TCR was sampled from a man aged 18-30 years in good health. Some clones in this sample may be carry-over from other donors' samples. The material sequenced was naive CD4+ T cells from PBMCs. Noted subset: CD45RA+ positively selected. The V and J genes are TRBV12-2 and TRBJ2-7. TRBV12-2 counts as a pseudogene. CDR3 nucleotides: TGTGCAAGTCGATTGGCCCTCCCTAAGCAGTACTTC. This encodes CASRLALPKQYF.